Each of the 22 T cell receptor beta chains below was sequenced from the same sample in a study of cytotoxic CD8 clonotypes in ibrutinib-treated CLL. The method was immunoSEQ multiplex PCR; TCRdb's version includes in-frame clones alone and lacks a portion of them. The sample lists roughly 49,000 clones, less than 85% seen once, with around 21% in the top ten. The material was PBMCs, obtained after 24 months of ibrutinib treatment. The receptors were sampled from a human donor with chronic lymphocytic leukemia.

V and J are TRBV5-6 and TRBJ1-2; D unclear. CDR3 size: 15 residues. CDR1 and CDR2 from the germline V gene are SGHDT and YYEEEE. V lost 5 bases to trimming and J lost 6 bases, with 20 bases between them. In DNA, the CDR3 is TGTGCCAGCAGTCCGCGGACGGGAGGGAGAAATGGCTACACCTTC. Amino acid sequence: CASSPRTGGRNGYTF.

The CDR3 DNA is TGTGCCAGCAGGCGGGACAGGGAGGCAGATACGCAGTATTTT. Amino acids: CASRRDREADTQYF. The genes are TRBV5-4 and TRBJ2-3, with 9 bases aligning to TRBD1. The CDR3 extends over 14 amino acids. The germline CDR1 and CDR2 sequences are SGHNT and YYREEE (reference sequence). J gave up 4 bases and V 5 bases, and 5 bases lay outside the gene matches.

This clone was found a few times. This chain joins TRBV28 and TRBJ1-5; tentative D call: TRBD1 (5 bases). V lost 5 bases and J 7 bases, leaving 15 bases between the germline ends. Germline V lookup: CDR1 MDHEN, CDR2 SYDVKM. This CDR3 has 14 amino acids. The CDR3 sequence: CASSEARVSQPQHF. DNA of the CDR3: TGTGCCAGCAGTGAGGCCAGGGTAAGCCAGCCCCAGCATTTT.

This clone was observed a handful of times. This chain uses TRBV6-5 with TRBJ2-6; 7 positions match TRBD1. The CDR3 has 15 residues. Germline CDR1 reads MNHEY; CDR2 reads SVGAGI. J lost 2 bases, V lost 6 bases, and 4 bases had no gene match. The CDR3 DNA is TGTGCCAGCAGACGACAGGGTGCTGGGGCCAACGTCCTGACTTTC. Its translation is CASRRQGAGANVLTF.

This chain connects TRBV23-1 to TRBJ1-2, with a weak D call TRBD1 (5 bases). TRBV23-1 is sorted into the ORF group, with uncertain function. This CDR3 has 13 residues. V lost 6 bases and J lost 6, with 14 bases in between. For the CDR3, the DNA is TGCGCCAGCAGGCCACGAGGCAGGGATGGCTACACCTTC. Translation gives CASRPRGRDGYTF.

This sequence joins TRBV15 and TRBJ2-7; D not resolved. The V end lost 0 bases, the J end lost 2 bases, and 8 bases lay between the germline ends. This CDR3 is 14 amino acids long. Per germline, CDR1 LNHNV and CDR2 YYDKDF (reference sequence). The CDR3 protein is CATSRDEGPYEQYF. In DNA form, the CDR3 reads TGTGCCACCAGCAGAGATGAAGGGCCCTACGAGCAGTACTTC.

The rearrangement joins TRBV7-8 to TRBJ2-3, with D perhaps matching TRBD1 or TRBD2 (5 bases each). The V gene lost 5 bases and the J gene lost 10 bases, with 19 bases spanning the gap. The CDR3 is 14 amino acids. Germline CDR1 is SGHVS and CDR2 is FQNEAQ. CDR3: CASSVRDPLRPQYF. CDR3 in DNA: TGTGCCAGCAGCGTCCGGGACCCTTTGCGGCCGCAGTATTTT.

This clone was seen more than once but under ten times. This sequence joins TRBV4-3 and TRBJ2-1, with 8 nucleotides matching TRBD2. V was clipped by 2 bases and J by 7 bases; unmatched bases: 7. The length of the CDR3 is 15 residues. Germline V gives CDR1 LGHNA, CDR2 YSLEER. The chain's CDR3 is CASSQFAGGGNEQFF. The CDR3 nucleotides read TGCGCCAGCAGCCAATTTGCGGGAGGCGGAAATGAGCAGTTCTTC.

This chain joins TRBV9 and TRBJ2-2, with D perhaps TRBD1 or TRBD2 (5 bases each). The V gene lost 0 bases and the J gene lost 5 bases, with 17 bases spanning the gap. The CDR3 sequence is 17 residues long. Germline CDR1 is SGDLS and CDR2 is YYNGEE. The CDR3 sequence is CASSVVGTGEGTGELFF. CDR3 DNA: TGTGCCAGCAGCGTAGTTGGAACAGGCGAGGGAACCGGGGAGCTGTTTTTT. Supplemented by reference TRBV9 and TRBJ2-2, the full variable domain reads DSGVTQTPKHLITATGQRVTLRCSPRSGDLSVYWYQQSLDQGLQFLIQYYNGEERAKGNILERFSAQQFPDLHSELNLSSLELGDSALYFCASSVVGTGEGTGELFFGEGSRLTVL.

This clone was seen only once. The chain uses TRBV18 and TRBJ2-2; TRBD1 matches at 7 bases. The CDR3 is made up of 15 amino acids. Germline V CDR1 and CDR2: KGHSH, LQKENI. Germline trimming cut 3 bases from V and 3 bases from J; bases unmatched to any gene: 4. The CDR3 DNA sequence: TGTGCCAGCTCACCCGGGACAGATTACACCGGGGAGCTGTTTTTT. Protein sequence: CASSPGTDYTGELFF.

The chain is built from TRBV6-1 and TRBJ2-7; 9 bases align to TRBD2. This CDR3 region has 14 residues. Germline V CDR1 and CDR2: MNHNS, SASEGT. The ends lost 7 bases at V and 7 bases at J; junction bases unmatched: 11. In nucleotides, the CDR3 is TGTGCCAGCATTCAACCGGGACTAGCTTGGGAGCAGTACTTC. Its protein product is CASIQPGLAWEQYF.

This sequence joins TRBV7-9 and TRBJ2-6, with D perhaps assigned TRBD1 or TRBD2 (5 bases each). The CDR3 has 15 amino acids. Trimming stripped 1 base from V and 3 bases from J, with 7 bases between. CDR1 is SEHNR, CDR2 FQNEAQ, per germline (reference sequence). CDR3: CASSLGGVGANVLTF. CDR3 coding DNA: TGTGCCAGCAGCTTAGGAGGGGTTGGGGCCAACGTCCTGACTTTC.

CDR3 in DNA: TGTGCCAGCACCAGGGTTTATCGACTAGCGGGAGGCAGGGAGACCCAGTACTTC. Translation gives CASTRVYRLAGGRETQYF. The chain combines TRBV28 with TRBJ2-5; 13 bases are a match to TRBD2. CDR1 and CDR2 from the germline V gene are MDHEN and SYDVKM. The CDR3 is 18 residues long. After removal of 7 bases from V and 5 bases from J, the junction contained 16 bases not matched to a gene.

The chain links TRBV18 to TRBJ2-5; TRBD2 matches at 7 bases. V lost 0 bases, J lost 5 bases, and 6 bases stayed unmatched. The germline V gene has CDR1 KGHSH and CDR2 LQKENI. This CDR3 region has 15 residues. CDR3 sequence reads: CASSPPSQGGETQYF. Here the CDR3 DNA reads TGTGCCAGCTCACCACCGAGCCAGGGAGGGGAGACCCAGTACTTC. Looking up the rest from reference TRBV18 and TRBJ2-5 gives the full variable domain: NAGVMQNPRHLVRRRGQEARLRCSPMKGHSHVYWYRQLPEEGLKFMVYLQKENIIDESGMPKERFSAEFPKEGPSILRIQQVVRGDSAAYFCASSPPSQGGETQYFGPGTRLLVL.

The chain has TRBV19 and TRBJ1-3; no definite D call. CDR3 size: 14 residues. V lost 3 bases and J lost 2, with 8 bases in between. Germline V gives CDR1 LNHDA, CDR2 SQIVND (reference sequence). CDR3 residues: CASSIGGTGNTIYF. In DNA form, the CDR3 reads TGTGCCAGTAGTATTGGAGGAACTGGAAACACCATATATTTT.

J is TRBJ2-3 and V is TRBV27; 7 bases fit TRBD2. The CDR3 consists of 14 residues. CDR1 is MNHEY, CDR2 SMNVEV, per germline (reference sequence). V was clipped by 5 bases and J by 4 bases; unmatched bases: 6. The CDR3 protein is CASSPRTRADTQYF. The CDR3, as DNA: TGTGCCAGCAGTCCACGGACTAGGGCAGATACGCAGTATTTT.

The rearrangement links TRBV7-2 to TRBJ2-7; TRBD1 matches 9 bases. This CDR3 contains 14 residues. The V gene end was trimmed by 2 bases and the J gene end by 5 bases; junction bases not matched to a gene: 4. The germline CDR1 and CDR2 sequences are SGHTA and FQGNSA. CDR3: CASSLPGTGNEQYF. CDR3 coding DNA: TGTGCCAGCAGCTTACCGGGGACAGGGAACGAGCAGTACTTC.

The chain is built from TRBV19 and TRBJ2-3, with no clear D. The CDR3 loop spans 15 amino acids. Germline assignment: CDR1 LNHDA and CDR2 SQIVND (reference sequence). Deletions cut 0 bases from V and 0 bases from J, with 7 bases between. In DNA, the CDR3 is TGTGCCAGTAGTATAGATGAGGTTAGCACAGATACGCAGTATTTT. It translates to CASSIDEVSTDTQYF.

This clone was observed a single time. The chain has TRBV14 and TRBJ2-5, with TRBD1 matching over 7 bases. CDR3 length equals 16 residues. CDR1 and CDR2 from the germline V gene are SGHDN and FVKESK. Unmatched junction bases numbered 12, after V lost 0 bases and J lost 8 bases. This chain's CDR3 is CASSQETRGQSDTQYF. In nucleotides, the CDR3 is TGTGCCAGCAGCCAAGAGACGAGGGGACAGAGTGACACCCAGTACTTC.

The chain has TRBV19 and TRBJ2-2, with 7 bases aligning to TRBD1. Germline V gene sequence: CDR1 LNHDA, CDR2 SQIVND (reference sequence). This CDR3 region has 12 residues. Trimming removed 8 bases from V and 4 bases from J; junction bases left unmatched: 1. The CDR3 region is CASSGGTGELFF. The CDR3 DNA reads TGTGCCAGTTCAGGGGGCACCGGGGAGCTGTTTTTT.

This sequence joins TRBV6-1 and TRBJ2-1, with D tentatively TRBD1 (6 bases). CDR3 length: 13 residues. Between the trimmed V and J ends, which lost 4 bases and 9 bases, there was a span of 13 bases. CDR1 and CDR2 from the germline V gene are MNHNS and SASEGT. In DNA, the CDR3 is TGTGCCAGCAGTGGGAGGCCGGACAGTGAGCAGTTCTTC. It translates to CASSGRPDSEQFF.

This chain links TRBV27 with TRBJ1-1; a possible D gene is TRBD1 (5 bases). Looked up from germline, CDR1 is MNHEY and CDR2 is SMNVEV (reference sequence). Trimming left V 3 bases short and J 8 bases short, with 16 bases between. This CDR3 has 14 amino acids. The DNA of the CDR3 is TGTGCCAGCAGTTTTAGGTCGGGGGTCACCGAAGCTTTCTTT. As protein: CASSFRSGVTEAFF.